What follows describes a single T cell receptor beta chain. The data belong to a study of T cell changes during pregnancy in multiple sclerosis. TCRdb's copy holds only in-frame clones and misses some; the assay was immunoSEQ multiplex PCR. Among tens of thousands of clones listed, around 90% were seen once. CDR1 and CDR2 from the germline V gene are SGDLS and YYNGEE. Germline trimming cut 3 bases from V and 6 bases from J; bases unmatched to any gene: 17. The CDR3 length is 18 residues. The sample in question was CD4+ T cells from peripheral blood mononuclear cells, obtained before pregnancy. This TCR derives from a female donor with multiple sclerosis, enrolled in a pregnancy study. The gene calls are TRBV9 and TRBJ2-1; 8 bases match TRBD2. CDR3 nucleotide sequence: TGTGCCAGCAGCGCCCGCAGGCGACCGGGACTAGAAGTCAATGAGCAGTTCTTC. Its protein is CASSARRRPGLEVNEQFF.